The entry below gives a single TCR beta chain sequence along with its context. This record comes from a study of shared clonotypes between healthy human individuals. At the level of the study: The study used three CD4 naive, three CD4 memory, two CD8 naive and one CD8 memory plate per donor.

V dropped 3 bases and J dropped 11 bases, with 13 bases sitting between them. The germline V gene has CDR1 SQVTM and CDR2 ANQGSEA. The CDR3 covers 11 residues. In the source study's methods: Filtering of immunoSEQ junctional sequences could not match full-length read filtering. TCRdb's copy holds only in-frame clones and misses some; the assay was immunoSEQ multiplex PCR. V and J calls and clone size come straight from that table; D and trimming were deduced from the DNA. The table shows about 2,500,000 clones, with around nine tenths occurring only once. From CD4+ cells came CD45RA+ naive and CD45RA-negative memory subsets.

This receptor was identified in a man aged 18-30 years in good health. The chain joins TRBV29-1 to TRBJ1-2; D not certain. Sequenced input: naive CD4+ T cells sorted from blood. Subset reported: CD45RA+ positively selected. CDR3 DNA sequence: TGCAGCGTTGAGAGTCTCTGGAGGTACACCTTC. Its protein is CSVESLWRYTF.